The rows below give T cell receptor beta chains drawn from one sample of a study of cytomegalovirus exposure and HLA in healthy donors. Clones were read by immunoSEQ multiplex PCR, and TCRdb kept only the in-frame ones, dropping some. The repertoire holds about 120,000 clones, with around 80% as singletons. Sequencing was carried out using PBMCs. Receptors originate from a woman in her 40s in good health and CMV-seropositive. Each CDR3 is given with its conserved first and last residue. A D gene is named only where the DNA matches it firmly. Size values are once, few and many counts, or a class for expanded clones, and some rows have none.

>TRBD1|TRBJ1-4|NA|TRBV5-1
TGCGCCAGCAGCTCCGGACAGGGGTATGAAAAACTGTTTTTT
CASSSGQGYEKLFF
>NA|TRBJ2-3|NA|TRBV9
TGTGCCAGCAGCCCCCTTTCAGCGGACACAGATACGCAGTATTTT
CASSPLSADTDTQYF
>TRBD2|TRBJ2-1|NA|TRBV9
TGTGCCAGCAGCGTAGTTCGGGGACTAGCGGGAGGTTCCGTCAATGAGCAGTTCTTC
CASSVVRGLAGGSVNEQFF
>NA|TRBJ2-7|few|TRBV4-1
TGCGCCAGCAGCCCCTCGGGGTTATACGAGCAGTACTTC
CASSPSGLYEQYF
>NA|TRBJ1-4|NA|TRBV7-9
TGTGCCAGCAGCTCAGGGGTATTTGGTGAAAAACTGTTTTTT
CASSSGVFGEKLFF
>NA|TRBJ1-6|NA|TRBV27
TGTGCCAGCAGTTTCCTACGACAGTTCTATAATTCACCCCTCCACTTT
CASSFLRQFYNSPLHF
>NA|TRBJ1-1|NA|TRBV27
TGTGCCAGCAGTTTCAGAGCGGGACACCTAGAAGCTTTCTTT
CASSFRAGHLEAFF
>TRBD1|TRBJ1-1|NA|TRBV5-1
TGCGCCAGCAGCTTGGGGGGAGGACAGGGGAACACTGAAGCTTTCTTT
CASSLGGGQGNTEAFF
>NA|TRBJ2-1|few|TRBV15
TGTGCCACCAGCAGAGACTTCGATGAGCAGTTCTTC
CATSRDFDEQFF
>NA|TRBJ1-4|NA|TRBV27
TGTGCCAGCAGTTTCAGAACTAATGAAAAACTGTTTTTT
CASSFRTNEKLFF
>NA|TRBJ2-7|NA|TRBV5-1
TGCGCCAGCAGGGTCCCAGGGCAATCCTACGAGCAGTACTTC
CASRVPGQSYEQYF
>NA|TRBJ2-7|NA|TRBV11-2
TGTGCCAGCAGCCCTTCCCCCTCGACACCTACCTACGAGCAGTACTTC
CASSPSPSTPTYEQYF
>NA|TRBJ2-7|NA|TRBV7-9
TGTGCCAGCAGCTTAGATGGGGGGAGTAAGCAGTACTTC
CASSLDGGSKQYF
>TRBD2|TRBJ2-2|NA|TRBV7-9
TGTGCCAGCAGCTATAGGGGACTAGCGGAAACCGGGGAGCTGTTTTTT
CASSYRGLAETGELFF
>TRBD2|TRBJ2-2|NA|TRBV7-9
TGTGCCAGCAGCTACCTAGCGGGCGGGGGCACCGGGGAGCTGTTTTTT
CASSYLAGGGTGELFF
>NA|TRBJ2-2|NA|TRBV7-3
TGTGCCAGCAGCTACGGTACCGCGAACACCGGGGAGCTGTTTTTT
CASSYGTANTGELFF
>NA|TRBJ1-5|NA|TRBV7-3
TGTGCCAGCAGCCCCGAGGGCCGGGCGGTGGGTTTT
CASSPEGRAVGF